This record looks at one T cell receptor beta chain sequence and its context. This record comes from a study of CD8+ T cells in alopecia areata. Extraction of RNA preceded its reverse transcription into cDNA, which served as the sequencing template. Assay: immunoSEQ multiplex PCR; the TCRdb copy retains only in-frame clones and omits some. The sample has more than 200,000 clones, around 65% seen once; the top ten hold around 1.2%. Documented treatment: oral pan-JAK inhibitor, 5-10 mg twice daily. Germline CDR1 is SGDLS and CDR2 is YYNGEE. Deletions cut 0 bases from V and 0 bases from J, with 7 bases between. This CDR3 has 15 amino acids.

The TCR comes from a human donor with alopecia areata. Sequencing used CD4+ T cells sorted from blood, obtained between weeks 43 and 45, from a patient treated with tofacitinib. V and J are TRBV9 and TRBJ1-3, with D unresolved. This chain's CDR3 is CASSVGQSSGNTIYF. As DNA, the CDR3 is TGTGCCAGCAGCGTAGGTCAAAGCTCTGGAAACACCATATATTTT.